This T cell receptor (beta chain) came from a study of blood T cell repertoires in COVID-19. The V segment lost 5 bases and the J segment 6 bases; nucleotides outside the gene matches: 6. CDR1 and CDR2 from the germline V gene are KGHSH and LQKENI. This CDR3 comprises 15 residues. Sequencing was performed with immunoSEQ multiplex PCR; in TCRdb, only in-frame clones are kept and a portion is missing. The table shows about 100,000 clones, with more than 85% occurring only once. The TCR sequence derives from a man aged 45 to 65 with active COVID-19. The V and J genes are TRBV18 and TRBJ1-4; TRBD1 agrees at 10 bases. The sample taken for sequencing was peripheral blood. Here the CDR3 reads CASSRTGTGDEKLFF. CDR3 coding DNA: TGTGCCAGCTCAAGAACCGGGACAGGGGATGAAAAACTGTTTTTT.